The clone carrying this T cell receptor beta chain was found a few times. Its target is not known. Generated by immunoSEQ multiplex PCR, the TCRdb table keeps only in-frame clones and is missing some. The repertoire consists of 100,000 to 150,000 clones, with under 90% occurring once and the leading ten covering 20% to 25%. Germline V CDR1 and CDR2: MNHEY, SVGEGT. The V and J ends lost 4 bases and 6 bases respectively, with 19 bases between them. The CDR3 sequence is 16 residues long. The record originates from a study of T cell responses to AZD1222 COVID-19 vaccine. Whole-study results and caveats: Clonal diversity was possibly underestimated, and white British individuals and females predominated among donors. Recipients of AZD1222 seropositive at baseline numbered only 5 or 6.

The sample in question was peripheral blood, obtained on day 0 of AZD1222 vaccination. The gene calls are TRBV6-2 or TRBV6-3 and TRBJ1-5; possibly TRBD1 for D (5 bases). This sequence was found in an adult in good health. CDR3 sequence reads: CASSFTRAGGFQPQHF. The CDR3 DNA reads TGTGCCAGCAGTTTCACGAGAGCCGGGGGGTTTCAGCCCCAGCATTTT.